This TCR beta chain was recorded in a study of T cell clonotyping in hematopoietic cell transplantation. The study, taken as a whole, reports: Pathologically expanded recipient clonotypes increased progressively from day 30 to day 180 as diversity fell. Without cell sorting, CD4 versus CD8 contributions remain unresolved.

Trimming removed 5 bases from V and 9 bases from J, with 17 bases in between. Germline V gene lookup returns CDR1 GTSNPN and CDR2 SVGIG (reference sequence). The CDR3 is 14 residues long. The assay was immunoSEQ multiplex PCR, and TCRdb's table has in-frame clones only and misses some. The table lists 13,000 or so clones, about 97% of them singletons. Details on this clone: The target antigen is unknown.

The source is a female patient in her fifties who had an allogeneic stem cell transplant from an unrelated donor, so T cells may come from the graft donor. Some clones in this sample may be carry-over from other donors' samples. The sample was peripheral blood mononuclear cells, taken 30 days after allogeneic stem cell transplant. The V and J genes are TRBV30 and TRBJ1-6; D is uncertain. The CDR3 sequence is CAWGPRAGISPLHF. The CDR3 coding sequence is TGTGCCTGGGGGCCACGGGCTGGAATTTCACCCCTCCACTTT.